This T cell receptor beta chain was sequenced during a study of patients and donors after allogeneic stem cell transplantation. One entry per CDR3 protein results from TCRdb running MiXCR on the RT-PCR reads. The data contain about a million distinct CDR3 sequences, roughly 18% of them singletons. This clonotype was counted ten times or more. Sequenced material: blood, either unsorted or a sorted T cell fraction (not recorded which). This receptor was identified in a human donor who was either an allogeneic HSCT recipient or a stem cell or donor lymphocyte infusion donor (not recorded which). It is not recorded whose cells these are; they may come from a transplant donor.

As DNA, the CDR3 is TGTGCCAGCAGCCCTCAGGGGGAAGGCTACACCTTC. It yields the protein CASSPQGEGYTF. The rearrangement joins TRBV12-3 or TRBV12-4 to TRBJ1-2; the match to TRBD1 covers 7 bases. The CDR3 is 12 amino acids. J lost 8 bases, V lost 6 bases, and 6 bases had no gene match.